The clone carrying this TCR beta chain showed up many times. The sample originates from a study of T cells after yellow fever vaccination. TCRdb analysed the 5' RACE reads with MiXCR anew, one entry per CDR3 protein. This sample has about 47,000 distinct CDR3 sequences, with about 7.9% found just once. The V gene's germline CDR1 is MNHEY and CDR2 SMNVEV (reference sequence). V lost 5 bases, J lost 3 bases, and 17 bases lay in between. CDR3 size: 15 residues. The source is a man aged 18 to 30 who received the YFV17D yellow fever vaccine. Specimen: CD8+ T cells sorted from PBMCs, collected less than 16 days after the first yellow fever vaccination. The chain carries TRBV27 and TRBJ2-7, with unresolved D. The DNA of the CDR3 is TGTGCCAGCAGTGCCCGATCGACATCCCTCTACGAGCAGTACGTC. This encodes CASSARSTSLYEQYV.